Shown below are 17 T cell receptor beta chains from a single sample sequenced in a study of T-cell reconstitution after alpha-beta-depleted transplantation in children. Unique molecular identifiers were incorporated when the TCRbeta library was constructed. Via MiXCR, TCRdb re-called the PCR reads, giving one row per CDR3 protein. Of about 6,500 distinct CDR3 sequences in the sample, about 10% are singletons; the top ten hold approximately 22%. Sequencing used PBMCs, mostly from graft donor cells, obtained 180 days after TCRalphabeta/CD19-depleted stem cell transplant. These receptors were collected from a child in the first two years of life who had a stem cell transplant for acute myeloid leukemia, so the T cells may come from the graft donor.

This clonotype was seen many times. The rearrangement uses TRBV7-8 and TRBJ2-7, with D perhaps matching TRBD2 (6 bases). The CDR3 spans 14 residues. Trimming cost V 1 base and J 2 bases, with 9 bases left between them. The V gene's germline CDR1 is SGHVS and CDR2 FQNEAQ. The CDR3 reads CASSLVAETYEQYF. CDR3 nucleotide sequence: TGTGCCAGCAGCTTAGTAGCGGAGACCTACGAGCAGTACTTC.

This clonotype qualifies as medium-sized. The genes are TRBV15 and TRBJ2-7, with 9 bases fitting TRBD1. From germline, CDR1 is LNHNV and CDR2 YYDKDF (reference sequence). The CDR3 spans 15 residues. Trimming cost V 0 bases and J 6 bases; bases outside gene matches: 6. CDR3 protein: CATSRDAQGALEQYF. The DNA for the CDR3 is TGTGCCACCAGCAGAGATGCACAGGGGGCTCTCGAGCAGTACTTC. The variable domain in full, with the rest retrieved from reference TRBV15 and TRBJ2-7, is DAMVIQNPRYQVTQFGKPVTLSCSQTLNHNVMYWYQQKSSQAPKLLFHYYDKDFNNEADTPDNFQSRRPNTSFCFLDIRSPGLGDTAMYLCATSRDAQGALEQYFGPGTRLTVT.

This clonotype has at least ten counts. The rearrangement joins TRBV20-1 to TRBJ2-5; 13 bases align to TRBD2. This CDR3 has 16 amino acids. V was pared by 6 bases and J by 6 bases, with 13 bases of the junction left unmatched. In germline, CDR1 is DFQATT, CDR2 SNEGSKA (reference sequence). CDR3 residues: CSAQTSGRALFQTQYF. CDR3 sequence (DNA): TGCAGTGCCCAAACTAGCGGGAGGGCCTTATTCCAGACCCAGTACTTC.

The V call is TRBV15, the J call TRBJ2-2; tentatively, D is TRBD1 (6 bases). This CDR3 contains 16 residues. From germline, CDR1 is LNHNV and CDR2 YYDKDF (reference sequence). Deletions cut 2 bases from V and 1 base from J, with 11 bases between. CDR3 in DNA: TGTGCCACCAGCAGACCCAGGACAGTGAACACCGGGGAGCTGTTTTTT. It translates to CATSRPRTVNTGELFF.

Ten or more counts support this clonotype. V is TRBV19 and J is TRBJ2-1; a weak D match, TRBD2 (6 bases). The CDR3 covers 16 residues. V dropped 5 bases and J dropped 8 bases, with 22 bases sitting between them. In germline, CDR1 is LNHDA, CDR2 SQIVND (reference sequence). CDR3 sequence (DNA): TGTGCCAGTAGTCCCGACCTAGCGTTGAGGGCCGATGAGCAGTTCTTC. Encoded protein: CASSPDLALRADEQFF.

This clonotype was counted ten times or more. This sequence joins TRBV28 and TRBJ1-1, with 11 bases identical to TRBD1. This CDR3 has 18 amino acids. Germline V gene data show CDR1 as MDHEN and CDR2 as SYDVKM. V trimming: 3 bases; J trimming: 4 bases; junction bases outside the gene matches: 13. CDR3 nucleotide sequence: TGTGCCAGCAGTTTTCTGGACAGGGGGCTTATCGATGGCACTGAAGCTTTCTTT. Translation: CASSFLDRGLIDGTEAFF.

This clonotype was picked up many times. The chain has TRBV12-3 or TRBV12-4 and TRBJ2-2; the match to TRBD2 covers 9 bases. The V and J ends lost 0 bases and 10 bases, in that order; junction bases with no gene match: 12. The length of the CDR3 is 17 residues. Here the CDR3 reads CASSLALSGRKRVELFF. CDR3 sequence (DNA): TGTGCCAGCAGTTTAGCGCTTAGCGGGAGAAAAAGGGTGGAGCTGTTTTTT.

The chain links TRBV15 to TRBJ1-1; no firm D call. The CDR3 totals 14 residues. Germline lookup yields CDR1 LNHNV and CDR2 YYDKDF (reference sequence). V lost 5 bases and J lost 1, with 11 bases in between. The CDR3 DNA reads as TGTGCCACCAGCCAGCCATGGGCGAACACTGAAGCTTTCTTT. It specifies CATSQPWANTEAFF.

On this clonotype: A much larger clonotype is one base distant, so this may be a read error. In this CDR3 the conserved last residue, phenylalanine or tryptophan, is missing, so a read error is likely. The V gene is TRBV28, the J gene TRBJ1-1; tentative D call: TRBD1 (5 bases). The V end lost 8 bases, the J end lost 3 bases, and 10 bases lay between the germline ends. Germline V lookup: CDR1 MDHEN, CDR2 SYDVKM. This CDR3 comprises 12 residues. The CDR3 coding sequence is TGTGCCAGCCTCTCGGGGCACACTGAAGCTTTCATT. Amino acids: CASLSGHTEAFI.

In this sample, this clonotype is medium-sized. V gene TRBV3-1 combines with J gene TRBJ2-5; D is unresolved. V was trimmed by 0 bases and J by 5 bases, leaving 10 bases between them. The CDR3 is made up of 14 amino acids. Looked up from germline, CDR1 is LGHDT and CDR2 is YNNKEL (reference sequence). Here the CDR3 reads CASSQDPDWETQYF. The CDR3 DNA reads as TGTGCCAGCAGCCAAGATCCCGATTGGGAGACCCAGTACTTC.

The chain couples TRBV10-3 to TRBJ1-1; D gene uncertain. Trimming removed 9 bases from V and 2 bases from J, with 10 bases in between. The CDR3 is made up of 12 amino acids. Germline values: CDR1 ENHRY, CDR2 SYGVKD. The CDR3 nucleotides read TGTGCCATTGGTGGCGGTAACACTGAAGCTTTCTTT. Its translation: CAIGGGNTEAFF.

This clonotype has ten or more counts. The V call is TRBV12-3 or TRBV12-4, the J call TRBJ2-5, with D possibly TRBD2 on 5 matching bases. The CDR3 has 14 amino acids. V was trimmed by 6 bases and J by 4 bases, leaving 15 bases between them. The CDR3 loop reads CASSKLDPGETQYF. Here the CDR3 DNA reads TGTGCCAGCAGCAAACTAGACCCGGGAGAGACCCAGTACTTC.

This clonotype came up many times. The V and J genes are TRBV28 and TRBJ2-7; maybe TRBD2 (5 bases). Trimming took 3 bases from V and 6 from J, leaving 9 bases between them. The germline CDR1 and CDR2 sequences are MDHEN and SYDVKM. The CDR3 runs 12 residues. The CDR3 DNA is TGTGCCAGCAGTTTCCCCGCGGGCGAGCAGTACTTC. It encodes CASSFPAGEQYF.

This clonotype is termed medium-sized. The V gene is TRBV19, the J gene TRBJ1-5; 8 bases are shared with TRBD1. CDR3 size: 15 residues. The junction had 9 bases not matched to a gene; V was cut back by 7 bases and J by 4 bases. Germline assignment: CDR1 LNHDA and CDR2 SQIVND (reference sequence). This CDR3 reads CASTNRDRINQPQHF. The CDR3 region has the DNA TGTGCCAGTACCAACCGGGACAGGATAAATCAGCCCCAGCATTTT. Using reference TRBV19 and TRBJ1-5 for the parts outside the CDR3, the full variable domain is DGGITQSPKYLFRKEGQNVTLSCEQNLNHDAMYWYRQDPGQGLRLIYYSQIVNDFQKGDIAEGYSVSREKKESFPLTVTSAQKNPTAFYLCASTNRDRINQPQHFGDGTRLSIL.

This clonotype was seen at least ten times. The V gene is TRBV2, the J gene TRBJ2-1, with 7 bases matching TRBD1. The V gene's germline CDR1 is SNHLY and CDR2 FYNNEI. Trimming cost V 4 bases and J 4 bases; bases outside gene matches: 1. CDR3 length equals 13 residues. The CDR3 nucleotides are TGTGCCAGCAGTGGGGACAGTTACAATGAGCAGTTCTTC. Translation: CASSGDSYNEQFF.

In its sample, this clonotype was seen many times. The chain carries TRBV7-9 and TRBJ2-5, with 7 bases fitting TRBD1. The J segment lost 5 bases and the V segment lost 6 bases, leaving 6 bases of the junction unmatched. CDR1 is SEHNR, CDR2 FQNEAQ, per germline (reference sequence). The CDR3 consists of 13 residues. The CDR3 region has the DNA TGTGCCAGCAGAGCCAGGGGGACGGAGACCCAGTACTTC. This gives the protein CASRARGTETQYF.

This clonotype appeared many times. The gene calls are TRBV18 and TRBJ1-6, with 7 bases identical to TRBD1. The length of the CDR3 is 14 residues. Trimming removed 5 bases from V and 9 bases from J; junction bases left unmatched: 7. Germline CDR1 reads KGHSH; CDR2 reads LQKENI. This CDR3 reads CASSTDRALSPLHF. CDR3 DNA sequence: TGTGCCAGCTCAACCGACAGGGCGCTTTCACCCCTCCACTTT.